Many counts were recorded for the clone carrying this T cell receptor (beta chain). This sample was included in a study of regulatory T cells in long-lasting Graves disease. The sample's time point: newly diagnosed GD, antithyroid drugs for less than 3 months. PBMC RNA served as the TCR library source. For TCR beta, libraries came from iRepertoire HTBI primers and Arm-PCR of CDR3 regions. Each CDR3 protein gets one entry after TCRdb re-called the multiplex PCR reads with MiXCR. Of roughly 530,000 distinct CDR3 sequences listed, about 16% are singletons. The CDR3 is 14 residues long. Trimming cost V 3 bases and J 5 bases; bases outside gene matches: 4. Germline CDR1 is KGHSH and CDR2 is LQKENI. These data also featured in a second study, about T cells in Graves' hyperthyroidism and ophthalmopathy. As that study records: Stable hyperthyroidism: no ophthalmopathy progression over 18 months of follow-up.

The chain recombines TRBV18 with TRBJ2-1; 7 positions agree with TRBD1. This receptor was obtained from a woman in her forties or fifties with Graves disease. The sample was peripheral blood mononuclear cells (PBMCs), taken at new diagnosis, from a patient treated with antithyroid drugs. CDR3 residues: CASSPGTADNEQFF. CDR3 nucleotide sequence: TGTGCCAGCTCACCCGGGACAGCAGACAATGAGCAGTTCTTC.